Detailed here is one T cell receptor beta chain. Its cognate antigen is unknown. This sample stems from a study of radiotherapy plus CTLA-4 blockade in lung cancer. In the study overall: Objective responses emerged in roughly 20% of patients, and about 30% attained disease control. Study results and caveats: Reported findings show early blood T cell clone dynamics, with interferon-beta, best predicted response. Expansion in blood of tumor-derived TCR clones was seen after radiotherapy plus ipilimumab.

Here immunoSEQ multiplex PCR was the method, and the copy in TCRdb shows in-frame clones only, minus some. The sample lists 90,000 to 150,000 clones, 75% to 80% seen once, with 5% to 5.5% in the top ten. The CDR3 is made up of 18 amino acids. Losses at the gene ends were 1 base for V and 0 bases for J; bases not matched to a gene: 10. Germline V gene sequence: CDR1 SGHDT, CDR2 YYEEEE. CTLA-4 blockade with ipilimumab, together with focal radiation, was given to patients with chemo-refractory metastatic non-small-cell lung cancer. This receptor was identified in a human donor with non-small cell lung cancer who had a partial response to radiotherapy plus ipilimumab. Material: peripheral blood, obtained from a patient treated with radiotherapy plus ipilimumab. The chain is built from TRBV5-6 and TRBJ2-1; 7 positions match TRBD2. The CDR3 nucleotides read TGTGCCAGCAGCTTGCGGAGTAGCGGGCCAAGCTCCTACAATGAGCAGTTCTTC. It is translated as CASSLRSSGPSSYNEQFF.